These 21 T cell receptor beta chains were all obtained from the same sample, sequenced in a study of blood T cells in healthy people across ages. Primers used in a second PCR of about 7 to 11 cycles were a sample-barcoded 5' primer and a J-beta primer mix. Using its own MiXCR run on the 5' RACE reads, TCRdb lists one record per CDR3 protein. The sample lists around 990,000 distinct CDR3 sequences, roughly two fifths seen once, with about an eighth in the top ten. Input material: blood. The receptors originated from a man aged 18 to 35 in good health.

This chain joins TRBV28 and TRBJ2-2; 7 nucleotides align to TRBD1. The J segment lost 3 bases and the V segment lost 2 bases, leaving 3 bases of the junction unmatched. CDR3 size: 15 residues. The germline CDR1 and CDR2 sequences are MDHEN and SYDVKM. The CDR3 sequence: CASSLVTGHTGELFF. CDR3 nucleotides: TGTGCCAGCAGTTTAGTGACAGGGCACACCGGGGAGCTGTTTTTT.

Turning to this clonotype: The junction and the germline gene differ at one end; a read error may be behind it. This chain uses TRBV4-2 with TRBJ1-5; D unresolved. Germline V CDR1 and CDR2: LGHNA, YNFKEQ. The CDR3 consists of 16 residues. The CDR3 protein is CASSLFAGKSNPPQHF. In DNA form, the CDR3 reads TGTGCCAGCAGCCTCTTCGCGGGAAAAAGCAATCCGCCCCAGCATTTT.

About this clonotype: One junction end disagrees with the germline gene, perhaps due to a read error. J is TRBJ2-1 and V is TRBV29-1, with TRBD2 as a possible D gene (5 bases). Germline V CDR1 and CDR2: SQVTM, ANQGSEA. The CDR3 spans 15 residues. Here the CDR3 DNA reads TGCAGCGTTGCGCGGCGACTAAGCTCCTACGATGAGCAGTTCTTC. This sequence encodes CSVARRLSSYDEQFF.

The chain employs TRBV18 and TRBJ1-2; D is unresolved. Germline CDR1 reads KGHSH; CDR2 reads LQKENI. V was shortened by 2 bases and J by 0 bases, with 10 bases between the two germline ends. The CDR3 totals 15 residues. This CDR3 is CASSPEGEANYGYTF. DNA for the CDR3: TGTGCCAGCTCACCAGAAGGCGAAGCTAACTATGGCTACACCTTC.

V usage is TRBV27 and J usage is TRBJ2-5, with D perhaps matching TRBD2 (6 bases). Trimming took off 1 base at V and 2 bases at J, with 11 bases between the two ends. CDR1 and CDR2 (germline): MNHEY, SMNVEV (reference sequence). The CDR3 is 15 residues long. The chain's CDR3 is CASSLYGGTQETQYF. CDR3 nucleotide sequence: TGTGCCAGCAGTTTATATGGCGGGACTCAAGAGACCCAGTACTTC.

This clonotype was observed many times. The V gene is TRBV12-3 or TRBV12-4, the J gene TRBJ2-7; no firm D call. The CDR3 totals 13 residues. The ends were cut back, 3 bases at V and 4 bases at J, with 10 bases in the middle. DNA of the CDR3: TGTGCCAGCAGTTTGGGTCCTTTTTACGAGCAGTACTTC. This translates into CASSLGPFYEQYF.

The V call is TRBV7-2, the J call TRBJ1-6; 9 bases fit TRBD1. The CDR3 loop spans 15 amino acids. Trimming took 2 bases from V and 10 from J; bases not matched to a gene: 6. Germline V gene sequence: CDR1 SGHTA, CDR2 FQGNSA. The CDR3 DNA is TGTGCCAGCAGCTTATCTGGGACAGGGAGCTCACCCCTCCACTTT. It translates to CASSLSGTGSSPLHF.

The chain has TRBV11-1 and TRBJ2-6; TRBD1 might be the D (6 bases). The V and J ends lost 4 bases and 0 bases respectively, with 31 bases between them. Germline V gene sequence: CDR1 SGHAT, CDR2 FQDESV (reference sequence). This CDR3 has 23 residues. The CDR3 coding sequence is TGTGCCAGCAGCTCTCCCGATACTCTAAAACAGGGAACATTCAACTCTGGGGCCAACGTCCTGACTTTC. Protein product: CASSSPDTLKQGTFNSGANVLTF.

The chain employs TRBV12-3 or TRBV12-4 and TRBJ1-5; no clear D. There are 14 residues in the CDR3. Trimming pared 7 bases from V and 2 bases from J, leaving 12 bases between. The CDR3 region has the DNA TGTGCCAGCATCGGTCGGGAGTGCAATCAGCCCCAGCATTTT. It yields the protein CASIGRECNQPQHF.

In this sample, this clonotype turned up many times. This chain joins TRBV4-2 and TRBJ2-5; 11 positions agree with TRBD1. Germline CDR1 and CDR2: LGHNA and YNFKEQ. V was pared by 3 bases and J by 5 bases, with 8 bases of the junction left unmatched. The CDR3 sequence is 16 residues long. The CDR3 DNA sequence: TGTGCCAGCAGCCAGGAAACCGGGACAGGGGGGGAGACCCAGTACTTC. Protein sequence: CASSQETGTGGETQYF.

The V call is TRBV12-3 or TRBV12-4, the J call TRBJ1-6; D possibly corresponds to TRBD1 (5 bases). This CDR3 region has 14 residues. V gave up 1 base and J gave up 7 bases, with 8 bases separating them. The chain's CDR3 is CASSLGDGNSPLHF. CDR3 nucleotide sequence: TGTGCCAGCAGTTTAGGGGACGGCAATTCACCCCTCCACTTT.

This clonotype was seen at least ten times. The V gene is TRBV29-1, the J gene TRBJ2-5, with D tentatively TRBD1 (6 bases). From germline, CDR1 is SQVTM and CDR2 ANQGSEA. The CDR3 sequence is 15 residues long. Trimming pared 6 bases from V and 0 bases from J, leaving 17 bases between. The chain's CDR3 is CSVSTGTPYQETQYF. The CDR3 DNA follows: TGCAGCGTGTCAACCGGGACACCGTACCAAGAGACCCAGTACTTC.

This chain links TRBV7-9 with TRBJ2-5; no reliable D call. The CDR3 is 14 amino acids. The germline V gene encodes CDR1 SEHNR and CDR2 FQNEAQ (reference sequence). V was cut by 5 bases and J by 8 bases, with 18 bases left in between. The CDR3 DNA sequence: TGTGCCAGCAGCCTTACCCTGCCTGTGACCACCCAGTACTTC. This encodes CASSLTLPVTTQYF.

This rearrangement joins TRBV25-1 to TRBJ1-4; 7 bases map to TRBD1. The germline CDR1 and CDR2 sequences are MGHDK and SYGVNS. The CDR3 loop spans 14 amino acids. V dropped 1 base and J dropped 7; count of bases not matched to a gene: 3. The CDR3 reads CASSESGDSEKLFF. Written as DNA, the CDR3 is TGTGCCAGCAGTGAATCCGGGGACAGTGAAAAACTGTTTTTT. Using reference TRBV25-1 and TRBJ1-4 for the parts outside the CDR3, the full variable domain is EADIYQTPRYLVIGTGKKITLECSQTMGHDKMYWYQQDPGMELHLIHYSYGVNSTEKGDLSSESTVSRIRTEHFPLTLESARPSHTSQYLCASSESGDSEKLFFGSGTQLSVL.

This clonotype was seen a few times. The V gene is TRBV10-3, the J gene TRBJ1-1, with a possible D match to TRBD1 (5 bases). Germline CDR1 ENHRY, CDR2 SYGVKD. The germline V and J ends were trimmed by 2 bases and 4 bases, with 14 bases remaining between them. This CDR3 contains 15 residues. The CDR3 is CAISEQGQGSTEAFF. DNA for the CDR3: TGTGCCATCAGTGAGCAAGGGCAGGGAAGCACTGAAGCTTTCTTT.

V and J are TRBV6-2 or TRBV6-3 and TRBJ2-5; 9 bases are shared with TRBD1. The CDR3 is made up of 15 amino acids. Per the germline V gene, CDR1 is MNHEY and CDR2 is SVGEGT. V lost 2 bases to trimming and J lost 7 bases; unmatched junction nucleotides: 8. As DNA, the CDR3 is TGTGCCAGCAGTTACACGGGACAGGGATCAGGGACCCAGTACTTC. Translation: CASSYTGQGSGTQYF.

The gene calls are TRBV20-1 and TRBJ1-1; the D gene is possibly TRBD1 (5 bases). This CDR3 comprises 14 residues. Germline loops: CDR1 DFQATT, CDR2 SNEGSKA (reference sequence). V was pared by 0 bases and J by 8 bases, with 16 bases between. CDR3 in amino acids: CSARDPGRGREAFF. The CDR3 DNA reads as TGCAGTGCTAGAGACCCTGGGAGGGGAAGGGAAGCTTTCTTT.

The rearrangement links TRBV5-1 to TRBJ2-7; no definite D call. V was shortened by 4 bases and J by 3 bases, with 5 bases between the two germline ends. CDR3 size: 11 residues. Looked up from germline, CDR1 is SGHRS and CDR2 is YFSETQ. The CDR3 region has the DNA TGCGCCAGCAGCGGTATCTACGAGCAGTACTTC. It specifies CASSGIYEQYF.

The V gene is TRBV7-9, the J gene TRBJ2-3, with 7 bases that match TRBD2. The CDR3 spans 16 residues. The V and J ends lost 4 bases and 8 bases, in that order; junction bases with no gene match: 15. Germline V gives CDR1 SEHNR, CDR2 FQNEAQ (reference sequence). Written as DNA, the CDR3 is TGTGCCAGCAGCTCCTCGGAGACCTTGGAGCGGGGTACGCAGTATTTT. It codes for CASSSSETLERGTQYF.

Comments on this clonotype: This may arise from a read error, as a much more abundant clone is one base away. The chain couples TRBV6-5 to TRBJ2-3; D may be TRBD2 (5 bases). The germline V gene encodes CDR1 MNHEY and CDR2 SVGAGI. The V end lost 6 bases, the J end lost 3 bases, and 13 bases lay between the germline ends. The CDR3 is made up of 14 amino acids. The CDR3, as DNA: TGTGCCAGCAGAATGACACTAGAAACAGATACGCAGTATTTT. It codes for CASRMTLETDTQYF.

This clonotype was detected once. This CDR3 is missing its conserved last phenylalanine or tryptophan, likely due to a read error. V gene TRBV6-6 combines with J gene TRBJ2-5, with D perhaps matching TRBD2 (5 bases). The CDR3 has 14 residues. The germline CDR1 and CDR2 sequences are MNHNY and SVGAGI (reference sequence). V was shortened by 8 bases and J by 4 bases, with 17 bases between the two germline ends. The CDR3 region has the DNA TGTGCCAGCCAACTGACCAGCGGTTTAGAGACCCAGTACTAC. It translates to CASQLTSGLETQYY.